The present T cell receptor (beta chain) was sequenced within a study of vaccination effects on CD4 cells after COVID-19. Turning to the study itself: Among convalescent patients, two provided samples 16 days and one week before vaccination. Cultures of roughly 2 million PBMC per well contained 9.5 to 10 IU/ml IL-2 plus 10 ug/ml peptides. Study-wide points: Marked contraction was observed in infection-induced and vaccine-induced clones late after vaccination.

Of note for this clone: Its antigen is unknown.

Produced via immunoSEQ multiplex PCR; TCRdb's table is partial and in-frame only. This table has 50,000 to 70,000 clones, 70% to 85% appearing once. Cultured cells yielded isolated CD4+ T cells after 10 days. Between March and December 2020, the person had a SARS-CoV-2 infection that PCR confirmed. With 5 bases removed from V and 5 bases from J, the gap between germline ends came to 13 bases. Germline V gives CDR1 SGHDT, CDR2 YYEEEE. The CDR3 sequence is 13 residues long. The gene calls are TRBV5-6 and TRBJ2-5; D remains unclear. Sequences were derived from CD4+ T cells from PBMCs cultured without peptide, sampled before COVID-19 vaccination. This receptor was obtained from a human donor who had a prior SARS-CoV-2 infection. The CDR3 DNA reads TGTGCCAGCAGGTCTCTCATGGGGGAGACCCAGTACTTC. It yields the protein CASRSLMGETQYF. Together with reference TRBV5-6 and TRBJ2-5, the CDR3 gives the full variable domain: DAGVTQSPTHLIKTRGQQVTLRCSPKSGHDTVSWYQQALGQGPQFIFQYYEEEERQRGNFPDRFSGHQFPNYSSELNVNALLLGDSALYLCASRSLMGETQYFGPGTRLLVL.